This TCR beta chain was documented in a study of T cells in Graves' hyperthyroidism and ophthalmopathy. Study-level results: Ophthalmopathy was identified by the model a median about seven months ahead of onset.

TCR beta CDR3 sequences were amplified from RNA transcripts. The TCR CDR3 was amplified in a first-round RT-PCR using the HTBI primer set. TCRdb called the multiplex PCR reads again in MiXCR, with one record for every CDR3 protein. The sample holds 270,000 or so distinct CDR3 sequences, 15% seen once. The CDR3 length is 15 residues. Germline CDR1 reads DFQATT; CDR2 reads SNEGSKA (reference sequence). Trimming cost V 0 bases and J 4 bases, with 15 bases left between them. Pregnant or lactating patients were excluded, as were those with uncontrolled infection or other autoimmune disease. In its sample, this clonotype was seen many times. Its cognate antigen is unknown.

This sequence originates from a woman aged 50 to 60 with Graves' hyperthyroidism that later progressed to Graves' ophthalmopathy. Sequences were obtained from blood. The rearrangement joins TRBV20-1 to TRBJ2-5; D could derive from TRBD1 or TRBD2 (6 bases each). The CDR3 is CSARDRGAWGETQYF. CDR3 nucleotides: TGCAGTGCTAGAGATAGGGGGGCTTGGGGAGAGACCCAGTACTTC.